The 2 T cell receptor beta chains below come from one sample, sequenced in a study of technical replicates of blood from four donors (dated by TCRdb to 2016 to 2017). Library preparation was by the immunoSEQ multiplex PCR assay. Not all clones reach the TCRdb copy of this immuneACCESS table, which keeps in-frame sequences only. Checked studies attribute under half of the gap to unresolved V genes and leave the rest unexplained. The sample records some 70,000 clones, under 98% of which are singletons. Around 0.29% of the sample is in the top ten clones. Sequencing was performed on T cells isolated from PBMCs. These receptors came from a human donor in good health.

In its sample, this clone was seen once. This sequence joins TRBV28 and TRBJ1-2; D is uncertain. The CDR3 covers 14 residues. V lost 6 bases, J lost 8 bases, and 19 bases lay in between. Germline V gene data show CDR1 as MDHEN and CDR2 as SYDVKM. The CDR3 protein is CASRPPREIKGYTF. Here the CDR3 DNA reads TGTGCCAGCAGGCCCCCCCGGGAAATAAAGGGCTACACCTTC.

The chain combines TRBV7-8 with TRBJ2-2; 9 nucleotides agree with TRBD1. The trim removed 5 bases at V and 5 bases at J, leaving 6 bases unmatched. The germline gives CDR1 SGHVS, CDR2 FQNEAQ. The CDR3 has 15 residues. The CDR3, as DNA: TGTGCCAGCAGCACAAGGGACAGGGCAACCGGGGAGCTGTTTTTT. It yields the protein CASSTRDRATGELFF.